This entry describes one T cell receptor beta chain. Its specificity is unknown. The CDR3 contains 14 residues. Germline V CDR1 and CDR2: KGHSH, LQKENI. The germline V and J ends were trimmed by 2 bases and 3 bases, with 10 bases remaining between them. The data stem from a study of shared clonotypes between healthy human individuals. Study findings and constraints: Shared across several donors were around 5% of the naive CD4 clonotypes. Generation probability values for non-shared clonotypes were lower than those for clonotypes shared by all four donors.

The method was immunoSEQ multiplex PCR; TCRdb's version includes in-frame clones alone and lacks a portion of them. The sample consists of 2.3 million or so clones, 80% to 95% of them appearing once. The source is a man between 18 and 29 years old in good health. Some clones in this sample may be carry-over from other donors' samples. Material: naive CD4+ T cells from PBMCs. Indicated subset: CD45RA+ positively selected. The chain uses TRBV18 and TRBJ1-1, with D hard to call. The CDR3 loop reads CASSPDQGYTEAFF. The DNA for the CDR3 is TGTGCCAGCTCACCAGACCAAGGTTACACTGAAGCTTTCTTT.